This paragraph reports one TCR beta chain. Its antigen is unknown. Data came from immunoSEQ multiplex PCR; TCRdb stores just in-frame clones and leaves some out. The sample holds 65,000 to 85,000 clones, approximately 83% seen once. This sample is drawn from a study of T cell responses to AZD1222 COVID-19 vaccine. Study-wide results and caveats: There were mostly white British donors and more females than males, and clonal diversity was possibly underestimated. The number of AZD1222 recipients seropositive at baseline was only 5 to 7.

This CDR3 region has 16 residues. The ends were cut back, 4 bases at V and 3 bases at J, with 15 bases in the middle. Germline V gene data show CDR1 as KGHDR and CDR2 as SFDVKD. The sample consisted of peripheral blood, taken 28 days after the second AZD1222 dose. The TCR sequence derives from an adult who received the AZD1222 COVID-19 vaccine. This chain joins TRBV24-1 and TRBJ2-1, with D unresolved. The CDR3 loop reads CATSDPSGPHYNEQFF. The CDR3 DNA is TGTGCCACCAGTGACCCCTCAGGCCCTCACTACAATGAGCAGTTCTTC.